This T cell receptor (beta chain) was found in a study of blood T cell repertoires in COVID-19. This clone was detected only once. The CDR3 has 14 amino acids. The V segment lost 6 bases and the J segment 2 bases; nucleotides outside the gene matches: 6. Germline V gives CDR1 SNHLY, CDR2 FYNNEI. Method: immunoSEQ multiplex PCR; TCRdb's copy keeps in-frame clones and lacks some. The sample contains under 400,000 clones, approximately 90% of which appear only once. Source material: peripheral blood. V is TRBV2 and J is TRBJ1-2; 7 nucleotides line up with TRBD1. The clonotype comes from a woman aged 55-75 years with COVID-19, enrolled during active disease. The CDR3 DNA is TGTGCCAGCAGACACAGGGGTTTAAACTATGGCTACACCTTC. Translating it yields CASRHRGLNYGYTF.